This T cell receptor beta chain was retrieved from a study of T cells after posttransplantation cyclophosphamide. The study, taken as a whole, reports: Recipient CMV seropositivity and CMV reactivation strongly tracked TRB clonality. Donor CD8+ memory clones often dominated recipient blood repertoires at later times.

This clone was detected ten times or more. What it binds is unknown. This CDR3 contains 13 residues. CDR1 is ENHRY and CDR2 is SYGVKD in the germline V gene. V lost 3 bases and J lost 2, with 7 bases in between. Libraries were prepared by immunoSEQ multiplex PCR; TCRdb keeps only in-frame clonotypes and omits some of them. The data show 20,000 to 30,000 clones, with none appearing a single time. This sequence joins TRBV10-3 and TRBJ2-5; D possibly corresponds to TRBD1 (5 bases). The sample taken for sequencing was PBMCs. The clonotype was recovered from a man between 50 and 59 years old in good health, CMV-negative, and a related stem cell transplant donor. CDR3 bases: TGTGCCATCAGTGACCCAGGGCAAGAGACCCAGTACTTC. It specifies CAISDPGQETQYF.